These 21 T cell receptor beta chains were all obtained from the same sample, sequenced in a study of PD-1 blockade in classical Hodgkin lymphoma. No patient escaped relapse after autologous stem cell transplantation, and brentuximab vedotin exposure varied. It was by magnetic negative selection that CD8+ T cells were isolated from thawed PBMCs. Clones were sequenced by immunoSEQ multiplex PCR, and TCRdb holds only the in-frame ones, with some missing. The sample includes 2,900 or so clones, roughly four fifths seen only once; the top ten take approximately 17%. Sequenced material: CD8+ T cells from blood, taken at baseline. Receptor source: a human donor with classical Hodgkin lymphoma.

This chain joins TRBV29-1 and TRBJ2-1; D possibly corresponds to TRBD1 (6 bases). V was clipped by 6 bases and J by 1 base, with 13 bases between them. CDR1 and CDR2 from the germline V gene are SQVTM and ANQGSEA. The CDR3 runs 14 residues. CDR3 sequence (DNA): TGCAGCGTGCCGGGACACCGATCCTACAATGAGCAGTTCTTC. Translation: CSVPGHRSYNEQFF.

The gene calls are TRBV2 and TRBJ1-5; 7 bases are a match to TRBD1. This CDR3 comprises 18 residues. Germline V CDR1 and CDR2: SNHLY, FYNNEI. Losses at the gene ends were 5 bases for V and 5 bases for J; bases not matched to a gene: 18. The CDR3 region has the DNA TGTGCCAGCAGTTTCGGCCCCGGACAGGAAACAGTTCATCAGCCCCAGCATTTT. This translates into CASSFGPGQETVHQPQHF.

The V call is TRBV11-2, the J call TRBJ2-7, with D unclear. The CDR3 consists of 13 residues. Trimming left V 2 bases short and J 7 bases short, with 12 bases between. Germline lookup yields CDR1 SGHAT and CDR2 FQNNGV. CDR3 coding DNA: TGTGCCAGCAGCTTAAGTACCCTCAAGGAGCAGTACTTC. It encodes CASSLSTLKEQYF.

This clone was seen just once. The gene calls are TRBV7-3 and TRBJ2-5; D uncertain. V shed 2 bases and J shed 7 bases, with 5 bases lying between them. From germline, CDR1 is SGHTA and CDR2 FQGTGA. This CDR3 is built from 11 residues. CDR3 sequence: CASSLVRTQYF. The CDR3 bases are TGTGCCAGCAGCTTAGTGAGGACCCAGTACTTC.

The chain recombines TRBV4-1 with TRBJ1-6; D is uncertain. In germline, CDR1 is MGHRA, CDR2 YSYEKL. This CDR3 contains 15 residues. V shed 1 base and J shed 6 bases, with 10 bases lying between them. The CDR3 sequence: CASSQGAQSNSPLHF. The CDR3 coding sequence is TGCGCCAGCAGCCAAGGGGCACAGTCTAATTCACCCCTCCACTTT.

J is TRBJ1-2 and V is TRBV6-5; D ambiguous. CDR1 and CDR2 (germline): MNHEY, SVGAGI. Between the trimmed V and J ends, which lost 0 bases and 6 bases, there was a span of 11 bases. CDR3 size: 14 residues. Here the CDR3 DNA reads TGTGCCAGCAGTTACTCGATCCGACGGCATGGCTACACCTTC. Translation: CASSYSIRRHGYTF.

The chain carries TRBV18 and TRBJ1-1, with D possibly TRBD1 on 5 matching bases. Germline loops: CDR1 KGHSH, CDR2 LQKENI. The V gene lost 1 base and the J gene lost 1 base, with 10 bases spanning the gap. This CDR3 has 15 amino acids. In DNA form, the CDR3 reads TGTGCCAGCTCACCACGGGCAGGGTCGAACACTGAAGCTTTCTTT. Residues: CASSPRAGSNTEAFF.

A remark on this clone: Other DNA sequences from this sample encode an identical CDR3 as well. V is TRBV6-5 and J is TRBJ1-1; 7 positions match TRBD1. The germline CDR1 and CDR2 sequences are MNHEY and SVGAGI. The ends lost 7 bases at V and 1 base at J; junction bases unmatched: 9. The CDR3 has 15 amino acids. As DNA, the CDR3 is TGTGCCAGCACCGCAGGGGGTCCGGGGAACACTGAAGCTTTCTTT. Amino acid sequence: CASTAGGPGNTEAFF.

This clone was counted between two and nine times. V usage is TRBV2 and J usage is TRBJ1-5; 9 bases line up with TRBD1. The ends lost 6 bases at V and 6 bases at J; junction bases unmatched: 3. Germline V gene sequence: CDR1 SNHLY, CDR2 FYNNEI. The CDR3 sequence is 13 residues long. The chain's CDR3 is CASRGQGVQPQHF. As DNA, the CDR3 is TGTGCCAGCAGGGGACAGGGAGTTCAGCCCCAGCATTTT.

This chain joins TRBV5-4 and TRBJ2-5; 12 nucleotides align to TRBD2. The ends lost 4 bases at V and 4 bases at J; junction bases unmatched: 5. The germline CDR1 and CDR2 sequences are SGHNT and YYREEE (reference sequence). This CDR3 is built from 15 residues. The CDR3 bases are TGTGCCAGCAGCAAAGGACTAGCGGGGACAGAGACCCAGTACTTC. It is translated as CASSKGLAGTETQYF.

This rearrangement joins TRBV7-9 to TRBJ1-2; D gene unclear. V was pared by 2 bases and J by 8 bases, with 12 bases between. The CDR3 loop spans 13 amino acids. Germline V lookup: CDR1 SEHNR, CDR2 FQNEAQ (reference sequence). The CDR3 is CASSLSQMRGYTF. For the CDR3, the DNA is TGTGCCAGCAGCTTAAGTCAAATGAGGGGCTACACCTTC.

The V call is TRBV7-9, the J call TRBJ2-1; 7 bases are shared with TRBD2. The CDR3 is 14 residues long. Germline CDR1 SEHNR, CDR2 FQNEAQ (reference sequence). V shed 6 bases, J shed 0 bases, and the junction held 2 bases outside the gene matches. CDR3 coding DNA: TGTGCCAGCAGTCTAGCGGACTCCTACAATGAGCAGTTCTTC. It codes for CASSLADSYNEQFF.

In nucleotides, the CDR3 is TGTGCCAGCAGCGTAGATCCCACAGGGGGAGTTAACTATGGCTACACCTTC. Its translation: CASSVDPTGGVNYGYTF. V usage is TRBV9 and J usage is TRBJ1-2; TRBD1 matches 8 bases. Germline CDR1 is SGDLS and CDR2 is YYNGEE. The CDR3 sequence is 17 residues long. Trimming took 0 bases from V and 1 from J; bases not matched to a gene: 8. Together with reference TRBV9 and TRBJ1-2, the CDR3 gives the full variable domain: DSGVTQTPKHLITATGQRVTLRCSPRSGDLSVYWYQQSLDQGLQFLIQYYNGEERAKGNILERFSAQQFPDLHSELNLSSLELGDSALYFCASSVDPTGGVNYGYTFGSGTRLTVV.

In this sample, this clone turned up once. The chain carries TRBV7-2 and TRBJ2-7; 7 positions match TRBD1. This CDR3 has 13 amino acids. The germline V gene encodes CDR1 SGHTA and CDR2 FQGNSA. Trimming took 5 bases from V and 6 from J; bases not matched to a gene: 7. Here the CDR3 reads CASSHGTEVEQYF. CDR3 DNA sequence: TGTGCCAGCAGCCACGGGACAGAAGTCGAGCAGTACTTC.

This chain connects TRBV5-6 to TRBJ1-5, with a possible D match to TRBD1 (6 bases). This CDR3 is 15 amino acids long. Germline V lookup: CDR1 SGHDT, CDR2 YYEEEE. V dropped 2 bases and J dropped 1 base, with 10 bases sitting between them. Here the CDR3 reads CASSFQGGSNQPQHF. DNA of the CDR3: TGTGCCAGCAGCTTCCAAGGGGGGAGCAATCAGCCCCAGCATTTT.

This clone was found a few times. The V call is TRBV29-1, the J call TRBJ2-1, with a possible D match to TRBD2 (6 bases). The CDR3 covers 11 residues. V lost 7 bases, J lost 5 bases, and 9 bases lay in between. The germline gives CDR1 SQVTM, CDR2 ANQGSEA. For the CDR3, the DNA is TGCAGCGCAGGACTAAACAATGAGCAGTTCTTC. Its translation is CSAGLNNEQFF.

This clone was observed a single time. The J gene is TRBJ2-2, the V gene TRBV5-6; D gene uncertain. V was shortened by 0 bases and J by 7 bases, with 7 bases between the two germline ends. The CDR3 loop spans 13 amino acids. Looked up from germline, CDR1 is SGHDT and CDR2 is YYEEEE. The CDR3 loop is CASSLGEGGELFF. In nucleotides, the CDR3 is TGTGCCAGCAGCTTGGGGGAAGGCGGGGAGCTGTTTTTT.

This clone has more than one count but fewer than ten. This chain joins TRBV7-9 and TRBJ1-2; D possibly corresponds to TRBD1 (6 bases). The CDR3 runs to 15 residues. The germline gives CDR1 SEHNR, CDR2 FQNEAQ (reference sequence). Trimming cost V 1 base and J 2 bases, with 11 bases left between them. The DNA of the CDR3 is TGTGCCAGCAGCTTAGTACAGGGTACGAACTATGGCTACACCTTC. Translating gives CASSLVQGTNYGYTF.

In DNA, the CDR3 is TGTGCCACCAGCGGGGAGGTCGGCTATGGCTACACCTTC. Residues: CATSGEVGYGYTF. The chain has TRBV15 and TRBJ1-2; unclear D gene. V shed 5 bases and J shed 4 bases, with 11 bases lying between them. This CDR3 comprises 13 residues. Germline CDR1 is LNHNV and CDR2 is YYDKDF (reference sequence).

The chain uses TRBV4-2 and TRBJ2-3, with D perhaps being TRBD1 or TRBD2 (5 bases each). Germline CDR1 LGHNA, CDR2 YNFKEQ. The CDR3 sequence is 14 residues long. Trimming removed 5 bases from V and 6 bases from J, with 15 bases in between. CDR3 bases: TGTGCCAGCAGCTTCGGGTCAGGGAGTGATACGCAGTATTTT. It codes for CASSFGSGSDTQYF.

The chain recombines TRBV5-6 with TRBJ1-1; perhaps TRBD1 as D (5 bases). Trimming cost V 3 bases and J 11 bases, with 17 bases left between them. Germline-derived CDR1 and CDR2 are SGHDT and YYEEEE. The CDR3 has 13 residues. Here the CDR3 DNA reads TGTGCCAGCAGCTACCAGCCCGACAGAGAGGCTTTCTTT. It translates to CASSYQPDREAFF.